Shown below are 13 T cell receptor beta chains from a single sample sequenced in a study of cytomegalovirus exposure and HLA in healthy donors. Method: immunoSEQ multiplex PCR; TCRdb's copy keeps in-frame clones and lacks some. The table has 100,000 to 150,000 clones, approximately 92% seen once; the top ten hold 1.1%. Sequencing was done on a sample of PBMCs. The receptors derive from a woman aged 18-29 years in good health and CMV-seronegative.

The J gene is TRBJ2-7, the V gene TRBV27, with D tentatively TRBD2 (6 bases). Trimming took off 5 bases at V and 4 bases at J, with 12 bases between the two ends. Germline V gene data show CDR1 as MNHEY and CDR2 as SMNVEV (reference sequence). The CDR3 has 13 amino acids. This chain's CDR3 is CASSRDSSYEQYF. Here the CDR3 DNA reads TGTGCCAGCAGTCGGGACTCCAGTTACGAGCAGTACTTC.

The gene calls are TRBV9 and TRBJ2-5; 7 bases align to TRBD1. CDR1 and CDR2 from the germline V gene are SGDLS and YYNGEE. V lost 4 bases and J lost 4; bases outside the gene matches: 10. This CDR3 is built from 15 residues. DNA for the CDR3: TGTGCCAGCAGCTACTCTACAGGGGCTGGAGAGACCCAGTACTTC. It encodes CASSYSTGAGETQYF.

The genes are TRBV6-1 and TRBJ2-7; D is undetermined. Germline CDR1 MNHNS, CDR2 SASEGT. This CDR3 is built from 15 residues. V was pared by 2 bases and J by 2 bases, with 13 bases between. The CDR3 reads CASSESKSPTYEQYF. The CDR3 DNA sequence: TGTGCCAGCAGTGAATCGAAAAGTCCTACCTACGAGCAGTACTTC.

The V gene is TRBV30, the J gene TRBJ2-5; 10 nucleotides agree with TRBD2. V trimming: 4 bases; J trimming: 2 bases; junction bases outside the gene matches: 7. The V gene's germline CDR1 is GTSNPN and CDR2 SVGIG (reference sequence). This CDR3 is built from 15 residues. The chain's CDR3 is CAWTQGLAEQETQYF. In DNA form, the CDR3 reads TGTGCCTGGACCCAAGGACTAGCGGAGCAAGAGACCCAGTACTTC.

V and J are TRBV4-1 and TRBJ2-1, with 13 bases matching TRBD2. The CDR3 is 16 amino acids. The germline V gene encodes CDR1 MGHRA and CDR2 YSYEKL. Germline trimming cut 3 bases from V and 9 bases from J; bases unmatched to any gene: 8. DNA for the CDR3: TGCGCCAGCAGCCACGCGACTAGCGGGGGGTGGGGTGAGCAGTTCTTC. Residues: CASSHATSGGWGEQFF.

The chain carries TRBV6-1 and TRBJ1-5, with 8 bases that match TRBD1. Germline CDR1 MNHNS, CDR2 SASEGT. The CDR3 has 15 residues. The trim removed 6 bases at V and 3 bases at J, leaving 7 bases unmatched. Here the CDR3 reads CASRTGQGSNQPQHF. DNA of the CDR3: TGTGCCAGCAGAACCGGACAGGGATCCAATCAGCCCCAGCATTTT.

The chain has TRBV21-1 and TRBJ2-7; the table's D call TRBD1 went unverified against the DNA. TRBV21-1 is annotated as a pseudogene. The CDR3 runs to 20 residues. The CDR3 DNA reads as TGTGCCAGCAGCAAAGAGGGGGGGGACCTGGGACAGGGACTCTCCTACGAGCAGTACGTC. Translation gives CASSKEGGDLGQGLSYEQYV.

V and J are TRBV28 and TRBJ1-5; D remains unclear. Germline CDR1 is MDHEN and CDR2 is SYDVKM. CDR3 length: 13 amino acids. The germline V and J ends were trimmed by 1 base and 9 bases, with 10 bases remaining between them. This CDR3 reads CASSLSDEGPQHF. The DNA of the CDR3 is TGTGCCAGCAGTTTATCTGACGAGGGGCCCCAGCATTTT.

The V and J genes are TRBV28 and TRBJ1-5; D ambiguous. The CDR3 has 18 amino acids. Trimming left V 4 bases short and J 0 bases short, with 19 bases between. Per the germline V gene, CDR1 is MDHEN and CDR2 is SYDVKM. CDR3 sequence reads: CASSSPRAGSYSNQPQHF. The CDR3 DNA sequence: TGTGCCAGCAGTTCGCCGAGGGCAGGCTCCTATAGCAATCAGCCCCAGCATTTT.

The gene calls are TRBV6-6 and TRBJ2-7, with 8 bases aligning to TRBD1. CDR1 and CDR2 from the germline V gene are MNHNY and SVGAGI (reference sequence). V was clipped by 6 bases and J by 7 bases; unmatched bases: 8. This CDR3 spans 13 amino acids. The CDR3 is CASRPGGFGEQYV. The CDR3 coding sequence is TGTGCCAGCAGGCCAGGGGGCTTCGGTGAGCAGTACGTC.

The CDR3 sequence is CASSESRNYGYTF. DNA for the CDR3: TGTGCCAGCAGTGAAAGCAGGAACTATGGCTACACCTTC. V gene TRBV6-1 combines with J gene TRBJ1-2; D is unresolved. The CDR3 contains 13 residues. V lost 2 bases and J lost 2, with 6 bases in between. In germline, CDR1 is MNHNS, CDR2 SASEGT.

V usage is TRBV29-1 and J usage is TRBJ1-2; TRBD1 is a possible D gene (5 bases). V gave up 7 bases and J gave up 1 base, with 10 bases separating them. In germline, CDR1 is SQVTM, CDR2 ANQGSEA. The length of the CDR3 is 12 residues. The CDR3 loop is CSAKGNNYGYTF. For the CDR3, the DNA is TGCAGCGCAAAGGGGAATAACTATGGCTACACCTTC.

This chain links TRBV30 with TRBJ1-5; weak D call: TRBD1 (5 bases). Germline CDR1 GTSNPN, CDR2 SVGIG (reference sequence). V was pared by 7 bases and J by 2 bases, with 12 bases between. The CDR3 totals 13 residues. This CDR3 is CALGEGGNQPQHF. Written as DNA, the CDR3 is TGTGCCTTGGGGGAGGGAGGCAATCAGCCCCAGCATTTT. The complete variable domain, with remaining parts taken from reference TRBV30 and TRBJ1-5, reads SQTIHQWPATLVQPVGSPLSLECTVEGTSNPNLYWYRQAAGRGLQLLFYSVGIGQISSEVPQNLSASRPQDRQFILSSKKLLLSDSGFYLCALGEGGNQPQHFGDGTRLSIL.